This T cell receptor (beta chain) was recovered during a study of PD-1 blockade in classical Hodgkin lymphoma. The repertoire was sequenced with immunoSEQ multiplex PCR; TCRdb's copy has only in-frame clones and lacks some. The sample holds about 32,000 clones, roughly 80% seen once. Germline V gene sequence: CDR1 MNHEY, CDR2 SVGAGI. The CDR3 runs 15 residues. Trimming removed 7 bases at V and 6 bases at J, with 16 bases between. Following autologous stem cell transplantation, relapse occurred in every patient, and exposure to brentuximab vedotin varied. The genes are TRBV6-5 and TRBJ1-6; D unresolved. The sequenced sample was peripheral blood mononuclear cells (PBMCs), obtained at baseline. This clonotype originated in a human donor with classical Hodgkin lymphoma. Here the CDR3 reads CASTSPSTLNSPLHF. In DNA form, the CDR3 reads TGTGCCAGCACAAGTCCCTCCACCCTTAATTCACCCCTCCACTTT.